The 29 T cell receptor beta chains below come from one sample, sequenced in a study of Ad26.COV2.S vaccination and SARS-CoV-2 variants. The treatment: roughly 18 received Ad26.COV2.S at low or high dose, single or two shots; 5 received placebo; per-sample allocation not given. Sampling took place 63 days after the first vaccine or placebo injection. Sequencing was performed with immunoSEQ multiplex PCR; in TCRdb, only in-frame clones are kept and a portion is missing. The sample yields 400,000 to 450,000 clones, around nine tenths seen once. The material sequenced was peripheral blood, taken in a trial of Ad26.COV2.S vaccine versus placebo. The receptors derive from a person aged 18-65 years who received the Ad26.COV2.S COVID-19 vaccine or a placebo.

The chain joins TRBV5-1 to TRBJ2-3, with 9 bases aligning to TRBD1. There are 17 residues in the CDR3. CDR1 is SGHRS, CDR2 YFSETQ, per germline. Trimming took 0 bases from V and 5 from J; bases not matched to a gene: 10. In DNA, the CDR3 is TGCGCCAGCAGCTTGGGGGACAGGGCCATAGCTCGAGATACGCAGTATTTT. Amino acids: CASSLGDRAIARDTQYF.

This chain links TRBV6-1 with TRBJ1-5; D is unclear. V was shortened by 3 bases and J by 3 bases, with 9 bases between the two germline ends. CDR1 and CDR2 from the germline V gene are MNHNS and SASEGT. The CDR3 loop spans 14 amino acids. The CDR3 sequence: CASSEGGDNQPQHF. The DNA for the CDR3 is TGTGCCAGCAGTGAGGGCGGAGACAATCAGCCCCAGCATTTT.

The chain carries TRBV6-5 and TRBJ2-1; 8 bases line up with TRBD1. The V gene's germline CDR1 is MNHEY and CDR2 SVGAGI. CDR3 length: 15 residues. V lost 6 bases, J lost 8 bases, and 12 bases stayed unmatched. Written as DNA, the CDR3 is TGTGCCAGCAGCGTCGGTAGACAGGGGCTCTATGAGCAGTTCTTC. Protein: CASSVGRQGLYEQFF.

The J gene is TRBJ1-6, the V gene TRBV9, with D possibly being TRBD1 (5 bases). Germline CDR1 SGDLS, CDR2 YYNGEE. Trimming took off 3 bases at V and 0 bases at J, with 7 bases between the two ends. The length of the CDR3 is 15 residues. The CDR3: CASSAGSSYNSPLHF. The CDR3 region has the DNA TGTGCCAGCAGCGCAGGGAGCTCCTATAATTCACCCCTCCACTTT.

CDR3 DNA sequence: TGTGCCAGCAGTTACCCGACAGGGGCCACATATGGCTACACCTTC. Its protein is CASSYPTGATYGYTF. The V gene is TRBV6-2 or TRBV6-3, the J gene TRBJ1-2; 8 nucleotides line up with TRBD1. Germline V gene lookup returns CDR1 MNHEY and CDR2 SVGEGT. V was clipped by 2 bases and J by 5 bases; unmatched bases: 7. There are 15 residues in the CDR3.

This sequence joins TRBV13 and TRBJ2-1; D possibly corresponds to TRBD2 (5 bases). The V end was cut by 6 bases, the J end by 0 bases, with 9 bases between. CDR1 is PRHDT and CDR2 is FYEKMQ in the germline V gene (reference sequence). There are 14 residues in the CDR3. The CDR3 here is CASRERNSYNEQFF. Written as DNA, the CDR3 is TGTGCCAGCAGGGAGCGGAACTCCTACAATGAGCAGTTCTTC. The full variable domain, rest sourced from reference TRBV13 and TRBJ2-1, is AAGVIQSPRHLIKEKRETATLKCYPIPRHDTVYWYQQGPGQDPQFLISFYEKMQSDKGSIPDRFSAQQFSDYHSELNMSSLELGDSALYFCASRERNSYNEQFFGPGTRLTVL.

This clone was seen once. The chain recombines TRBV11-2 with TRBJ2-7; possibly TRBD2 for D (5 bases). The CDR3 has 15 residues. Deletions cut 4 bases from V and 4 bases from J, with 17 bases between. CDR1 is SGHAT and CDR2 is FQNNGV in the germline V gene. The CDR3 nucleotides are TGTGCCAGCAGCTCCCTAACCGACGGGAATTACGAGCAGTACTTC. This codes for CASSSLTDGNYEQYF.

The rearrangement links TRBV7-6 to TRBJ2-1; TRBD1 is a possible D gene (5 bases). CDR3 size: 14 residues. V lost 1 base and J 2 bases, leaving 6 bases between the germline ends. CDR1 SGHVS and CDR2 FNYEAQ come from the germline V gene. In DNA form, the CDR3 reads TGTGCCAGCAGCTTAGAACAGGCCTACAATGAGCAGTTCTTC. Its translation is CASSLEQAYNEQFF.

The chain links TRBV7-9 to TRBJ1-1, with 10 bases that match TRBD1. There are 15 residues in the CDR3. J lost 3 bases, V lost 5 bases, and 6 bases had no gene match. The germline CDR1 and CDR2 sequences are SEHNR and FQNEAQ (reference sequence). The CDR3 DNA reads as TGTGCCAGCAGCACCCGCGGGACAGGGGACACTGAAGCTTTCTTT. Translation: CASSTRGTGDTEAFF.

The J gene is TRBJ2-1, the V gene TRBV19; TRBD2 matches 7 bases. Germline V gene lookup returns CDR1 LNHDA and CDR2 SQIVND (reference sequence). The CDR3 length is 15 residues. Trimming at V came to 6 bases and at J to 1 base, leaving 6 bases not matched to a gene. The CDR3 bases are TGTGCCAGTAGCCTCCTAGCGGTGTCCTACAATGAGCAGTTCTTC. The encoded protein is CASSLLAVSYNEQFF.

This rearrangement joins TRBV29-1 to TRBJ2-1, with a tentative D call TRBD2 (6 bases). Trimming removed 7 bases at V and 2 bases at J, with 15 bases between. This CDR3 has 14 amino acids. Germline CDR1 reads SQVTM; CDR2 reads ANQGSEA. In DNA form, the CDR3 reads TGCAGCGCCTCCGGGACTTCAACCTACAATGAGCAGTTCTTC. Its protein product is CSASGTSTYNEQFF.

This clone occurred once. The chain combines TRBV24-1 with TRBJ1-3, with 7 bases aligning to TRBD1. Looked up from germline, CDR1 is KGHDR and CDR2 is SFDVKD. V lost 1 base to trimming and J lost 5 bases; unmatched junction nucleotides: 7. The CDR3 sequence is 16 residues long. CDR3 loop: CATSDLGQVERNTIYF. CDR3 nucleotides: TGTGCCACCAGTGATTTAGGACAGGTTGAGAGAAACACCATATATTTT.

V and J are TRBV29-1 and TRBJ2-1, with 7 bases fitting TRBD2. Trimming removed 4 bases from V and 1 base from J; junction bases left unmatched: 7. CDR3 length equals 15 residues. Germline V CDR1 and CDR2: SQVTM, ANQGSEA. The CDR3 DNA reads as TGCAGCGTTGGGTTTAGCGGGTTTTCCTACAATGAGCAGTTCTTC. Translating it yields CSVGFSGFSYNEQFF.

This chain joins TRBV7-9 and TRBJ2-1; D is ambiguous. There are 14 residues in the CDR3. The V end lost 5 bases, the J end lost 3 bases, and 11 bases lay between the germline ends. Germline V CDR1 and CDR2: SEHNR, FQNEAQ (reference sequence). CDR3 sequence: CASSLPPDYNEQFF. The CDR3 coding sequence is TGTGCCAGCAGCCTACCACCGGACTACAATGAGCAGTTCTTC.

The rearrangement uses TRBV9 and TRBJ2-2; TRBD2 matches 7 bases. This CDR3 has 15 amino acids. The V and J ends lost 6 bases and 0 bases, in that order; junction bases with no gene match: 5. Germline V gives CDR1 SGDLS, CDR2 YYNGEE. The DNA of the CDR3 is TGTGCCAGCAACCGGGGAGGGGCGAACACCGGGGAGCTGTTTTTT. Translation: CASNRGGANTGELFF. Full variable domain (missing parts from reference TRBV9 and TRBJ2-2): DSGVTQTPKHLITATGQRVTLRCSPRSGDLSVYWYQQSLDQGLQFLIQYYNGEERAKGNILERFSAQQFPDLHSELNLSSLELGDSALYFCASNRGGANTGELFFGEGSRLTVL.

This clone was observed a handful of times. This CDR3 reads CASSSPAEPNQPQHF. In DNA form, the CDR3 reads TGTGCCAGCAGCTCCCCGGCCGAGCCCAATCAGCCCCAGCATTTT. The rearrangement links TRBV11-2 to TRBJ1-5; D is ambiguous. Trimming left V 4 bases short and J 3 bases short, with 13 bases between. This CDR3 spans 15 amino acids. Per germline, CDR1 SGHAT and CDR2 FQNNGV. The full variable domain, its missing parts supplied by reference TRBV11-2 and TRBJ1-5, is EAGVAQSPRYKIIEKRQSVAFWCNPISGHATLYWYQQILGQGPKLLIQFQNNGVVDDSQLPKDRFSAERLKGVDSTLKIQPAKLEDSAVYLCASSSPAEPNQPQHFGDGTRLSIL.

The chain uses TRBV10-1 and TRBJ1-1; TRBD1 matches at 8 bases. The CDR3 consists of 14 residues. Germline CDR1 reads WNHNN; CDR2 reads SYGVQD (reference sequence). V shed 5 bases, J shed 1 base, and the junction held 3 bases outside the gene matches. This chain's CDR3 is CASSSGQANTEAFF. CDR3 nucleotide sequence: TGCGCCAGCAGTTCGGGACAGGCGAACACTGAAGCTTTCTTT.

The chain uses TRBV6-2 or TRBV6-3 and TRBJ2-3; TRBD2 might be the D (6 bases). The germline V and J ends were trimmed by 6 bases and 2 bases, with 15 bases remaining between them. This CDR3 is 15 amino acids long. CDR1 and CDR2 (germline): MNHEY, SVGEGT. CDR3 region: CASSAGTFPTDTQYF. DNA for the CDR3: TGTGCCAGCAGCGCCGGGACTTTCCCCACAGATACGCAGTATTTT.

The genes are TRBV4-1 and TRBJ1-1; tentatively, D is TRBD1 (5 bases). The V gene's germline CDR1 is MGHRA and CDR2 YSYEKL. The V gene lost 8 bases and the J gene lost 4 bases, with 17 bases spanning the gap. CDR3 length: 14 residues. The chain's CDR3 is CASGDQGRVTEAFF. The CDR3 DNA reads TGCGCCAGCGGCGACCAGGGTCGGGTCACTGAAGCTTTCTTT.

This clone was counted once. The rearrangement uses TRBV5-4 and TRBJ2-5, with 10 bases that match TRBD2. The J segment lost 3 bases and the V segment lost 6 bases, leaving 11 bases of the junction unmatched. This CDR3 region has 16 residues. Germline V lookup: CDR1 SGHNT, CDR2 YYREEE (reference sequence). CDR3 region: CASTRNLAGVKETQYF. The DNA for the CDR3 is TGTGCCAGCACCCGAAACCTAGCGGGAGTAAAAGAGACCCAGTACTTC.

CDR3 bases: TGTGCCAGCAGCGGACTCCCGAGCTCTGGGGCCAACGTCCTGACTTTC. It codes for CASSGLPSSGANVLTF. The gene calls are TRBV25-1 and TRBJ2-6, with D perhaps matching TRBD2 (5 bases). Germline CDR1 MGHDK, CDR2 SYGVNS. The CDR3 covers 16 residues. The V and J ends lost 6 bases and 0 bases respectively, with 12 bases between them. Together with reference TRBV25-1 and TRBJ2-6, the CDR3 gives the full variable domain: EADIYQTPRYLVIGTGKKITLECSQTMGHDKMYWYQQDPGMELHLIHYSYGVNSTEKGDLSSESTVSRIRTEHFPLTLESARPSHTSQYLCASSGLPSSGANVLTFGAGSRLTVL.

The table lists this clone with a count of one. This sequence joins TRBV6-2 or TRBV6-3 and TRBJ2-1; 10 bases map to TRBD2. Trimming at V came to 5 bases and at J to 10 bases, leaving 5 bases not matched to a gene. Germline CDR1 and CDR2: MNHEY and SVGEGT. The CDR3 is 13 amino acids. In nucleotides, the CDR3 is TGTGCCAGCAGTAGATCTAGCGGGGGAGAGCAGTTCTTC. Protein product: CASSRSSGGEQFF.

V and J are TRBV7-2 and TRBJ2-3; 7 bases align to TRBD1. The CDR3 is made up of 13 amino acids. Germline V CDR1 and CDR2: SGHTA, FQGNSA. Trimming took 4 bases from V and 4 from J; bases not matched to a gene: 2. CDR3 DNA: TGTGCCAGCAGCTCGCAGGGGGCAGATACGCAGTATTTT. Translating gives CASSSQGADTQYF.

The J gene is TRBJ2-3, the V gene TRBV9; possibly TRBD2 for D (6 bases). CDR3 size: 16 residues. CDR1 is SGDLS and CDR2 is YYNGEE in the germline V gene. Trimming cost V 3 bases and J 3 bases, with 17 bases left between them. The CDR3 region is CASSARHNGGTDTQYF. The CDR3 DNA follows: TGTGCCAGCAGCGCGAGACACAACGGGGGTACAGATACGCAGTATTTT.

V is TRBV16 and J is TRBJ2-7, with D unresolved. In germline, CDR1 is KGHSY, CDR2 FQNENV. Trimming stripped 3 bases from V and 4 bases from J, with 7 bases between. The CDR3 has 12 residues. CDR3 amino acids: CASSQVEYEQYF. CDR3 sequence (DNA): TGTGCCAGCAGCCAGGTGGAATACGAGCAGTACTTC. The whole variable domain, filled in from reference TRBV16 and TRBJ2-7, reads GEEVAQTPKHLVRGEGQKAKLYCAPIKGHSYVFWYQQVLKNEFKFLISFQNENVFDETGMPKERFSAKCLPNSPCSLEIQATKLEDSAVYFCASSQVEYEQYFGPGTRLTVT.

In this sample, this clone turned up a few times. The CDR3 region is CASLRDRVLNTQYF. The DNA for the CDR3 is TGTGCCAGCCTCAGGGACAGGGTTCTGAATACGCAGTATTTT. The chain uses TRBV7-9 and TRBJ2-3; 9 nucleotides align to TRBD1. Trimming cost V 8 bases and J 7 bases; bases outside gene matches: 10. Per germline, CDR1 SEHNR and CDR2 FQNEAQ (reference sequence). CDR3 length equals 14 residues.

In its sample, this clone was seen once. This chain links TRBV4-1 with TRBJ2-3; tentative D call: TRBD2 (5 bases). Germline V lookup: CDR1 MGHRA, CDR2 YSYEKL. This CDR3 spans 15 amino acids. With 1 base removed from V and 4 bases from J, the gap between germline ends came to 12 bases. DNA of the CDR3: TGCGCCAGCAGCCAAGTTTTGAACGGGGCAGATACGCAGTATTTT. Residues: CASSQVLNGADTQYF.

The chain is built from TRBV29-1 and TRBJ2-5, with TRBD1 matching over 7 bases. CDR3 length equals 18 residues. The germline V gene has CDR1 SQVTM and CDR2 ANQGSEA. V lost 2 bases to trimming and J lost 0 bases; unmatched junction nucleotides: 15. The CDR3 reads CSVEWSPGQTSYQETQYF. The CDR3 coding sequence is TGCAGCGTTGAATGGTCTCCGGGACAGACATCGTACCAAGAGACCCAGTACTTC.

The chain has TRBV7-2 and TRBJ1-2, with D unresolved. The CDR3 spans 14 residues. Germline CDR1 reads SGHTA; CDR2 reads FQGNSA. Trimming took off 1 base at V and 4 bases at J, with 10 bases between the two ends. Here the CDR3 reads CASSLVGTPYGYTF. Here the CDR3 DNA reads TGTGCCAGCAGCTTAGTAGGTACGCCCTATGGCTACACCTTC.